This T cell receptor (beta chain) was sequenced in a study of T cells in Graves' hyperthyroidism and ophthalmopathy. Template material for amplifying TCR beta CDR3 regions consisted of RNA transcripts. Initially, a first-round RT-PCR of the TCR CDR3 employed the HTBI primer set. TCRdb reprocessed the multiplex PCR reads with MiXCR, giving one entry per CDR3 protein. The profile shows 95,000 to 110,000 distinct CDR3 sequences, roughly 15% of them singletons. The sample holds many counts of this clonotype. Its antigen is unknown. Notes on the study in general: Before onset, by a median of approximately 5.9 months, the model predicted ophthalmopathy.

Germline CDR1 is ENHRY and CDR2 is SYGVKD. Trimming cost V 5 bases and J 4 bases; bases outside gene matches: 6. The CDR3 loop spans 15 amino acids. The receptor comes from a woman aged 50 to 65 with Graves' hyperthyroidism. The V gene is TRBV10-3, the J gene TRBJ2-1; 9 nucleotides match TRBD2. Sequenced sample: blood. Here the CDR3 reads CAISKTSGEYNEQFF. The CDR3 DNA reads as TGTGCCATCAGTAAGACTAGCGGAGAATACAATGAGCAGTTCTTC.